Shown below are 14 T cell receptor beta chains from a single sample sequenced in a study of shared clonotypes between healthy human individuals (TCRdb year 2020). CD8 naive samples were CD45RO-negative cells positively selected for CCR7, giving a CD45RA+CCR7+ population that excluded TemRA cells. Library generation was performed with the immunoSEQ multiplex PCR assay. TCRdb's version of the immuneACCESS table is confined to in-frame rearrangements and falls short of the full clone set. An unresolved V gene accounts for under half of the shortfall where checked; the remainder is of unknown origin. The sample table shows 1.5 million to 2.5 million clones, and approximately 94% are seen once. The ten largest clones add up to more than 0.9% of the sample. The material sequenced was naive CD8+ T cells sorted from blood. The cell subset or site label, as the study defines it: CD45RA+CCR7+. Every receptor here comes from a man in his late teens or twenties in good health.

The chain couples TRBV10-3 to TRBJ2-7, with D perhaps TRBD2 (5 bases). Between the trimmed V and J ends, which lost 1 base and 3 bases, there was a span of 16 bases. Germline CDR1 and CDR2: ENHRY and SYGVKD. The CDR3 loop spans 16 amino acids. CDR3: CAISEYPRGSLYEQYF. CDR3 in DNA: TGTGCCATCAGTGAGTATCCCCGCGGGTCCCTCTACGAGCAGTACTTC.

The chain's CDR3 is CASSFRDYNYEQYF. CDR3 in DNA: TGTGCCAGCAGCTTCAGGGACTACAACTACGAGCAGTACTTC. J is TRBJ2-7 and V is TRBV5-6; 7 positions agree with TRBD2. There are 14 residues in the CDR3. Losses at the gene ends were 2 bases for V and 3 bases for J; bases not matched to a gene: 5. Germline V CDR1 and CDR2: SGHDT, YYEEEE.

The chain has TRBV7-9 and TRBJ1-6; D gene ambiguous. CDR1 and CDR2 from the germline V gene are SEHNR and FQNEAQ (reference sequence). The CDR3 runs to 14 residues. V was trimmed by 5 bases and J by 14 bases, leaving 19 bases between them. Here the CDR3 reads CASSPLRSPLALHF. DNA for the CDR3: TGTGCCAGCAGCCCCCTGCGAAGTCCTTTAGCCCTCCACTTT. Drawing the rest from reference TRBV7-9 and TRBJ1-6, the complete variable domain is DTGVSQNPRHKITKRGQNVTFRCDPISEHNRLYWYRQTLGQGPEFLTYFQNEAQLEKSRLLSDRFSAERPKGSFSTLEIQRTEQGDSAMYLCASSPLRSPLALHFGNGTRLTVT.

Regarding this clone: The same CDR3 also results from other DNA sequences found in this sample. The chain links TRBV7-9 to TRBJ2-7; D is possibly TRBD1 or TRBD2 (5 bases each). Per germline, CDR1 SEHNR and CDR2 FQNEAQ (reference sequence). The ends were cut back, 8 bases at V and 0 bases at J, with 5 bases in the middle. The CDR3 length is 11 residues. The CDR3 DNA follows: TGTGCCAGCGGGGGCTCCTACGAGCAGTACTTC. Protein sequence: CASGGSYEQYF.

This chain connects TRBV28 to TRBJ2-3; the match to TRBD2 covers 8 bases. V gave up 1 base and J gave up 5 bases; unmatched junction bases: 14. This CDR3 is built from 18 residues. CDR1 is MDHEN and CDR2 is SYDVKM in the germline V gene. DNA of the CDR3: TGTGCCAGCAGTTTATTGGCTTCCGACGGGGGGGCGGTAGATACGCAGTATTTT. Its translation is CASSLLASDGGAVDTQYF.

The chain has TRBV6-4 and TRBJ1-3, with TRBD1 identical over 8 bases. The trim removed 6 bases at V and 0 bases at J, leaving 4 bases unmatched. Germline assignment: CDR1 MRHNA and CDR2 SNTAGT. There are 15 residues in the CDR3. In DNA form, the CDR3 reads TGTGCCAGCAGCGGACAGGGTGTCTCTGGAAACACCATATATTTT. Translating it yields CASSGQGVSGNTIYF.

This chain connects TRBV7-9 to TRBJ1-2, with 9 bases fitting TRBD1. V shed 3 bases, J shed 6 bases, and the junction held 5 bases outside the gene matches. The CDR3 runs 14 residues. Looked up from germline, CDR1 is SEHNR and CDR2 is FQNEAQ (reference sequence). The CDR3 DNA is TGTGCCAGCAGCTTGCCGGGACAGGGTCATGGCTACACCTTC. Protein product: CASSLPGQGHGYTF.

The chain recombines TRBV11-2 with TRBJ2-7, with D perhaps being TRBD1 or TRBD2 (5 bases each). The length of the CDR3 is 14 residues. Trimming pared 3 bases from V and 7 bases from J, leaving 16 bases between. Germline CDR1 SGHAT, CDR2 FQNNGV. CDR3 in amino acids: CASSLTVRPGEQYF. In DNA form, the CDR3 reads TGTGCCAGCAGCTTGACAGTCCGTCCGGGGGAGCAGTACTTC.

Concerning this clone itself: The same CDR3 is also encoded by other DNA sequences in this sample. The V gene is TRBV4-3, the J gene TRBJ2-1; 7 bases match TRBD2. V trimming: 1 base; J trimming: 3 bases; junction bases outside the gene matches: 3. This CDR3 comprises 15 residues. Germline CDR1 LGHNA, CDR2 YSLEER. CDR3 sequence reads: CASSQGLADYNEQFF. The CDR3 DNA sequence: TGCGCCAGCAGCCAAGGACTAGCAGACTACAATGAGCAGTTCTTC.

This chain links TRBV14 with TRBJ2-3, with TRBD2 matching over 10 bases. V was clipped by 4 bases and J by 4 bases; unmatched bases: 8. CDR3 length equals 16 residues. Germline V gene data show CDR1 as SGHDN and CDR2 as FVKESK. The CDR3 sequence is CASSLSLAGGPDTQYF. In DNA form, the CDR3 reads TGTGCCAGCAGCCTTAGTTTAGCGGGGGGACCAGATACGCAGTATTTT.

The gene calls are TRBV19 and TRBJ2-7; TRBD2 aligns across 10 bases. The V gene's germline CDR1 is LNHDA and CDR2 SQIVND (reference sequence). The CDR3 has 16 residues. The V gene end was trimmed by 3 bases and the J gene end by 3 bases; junction bases not matched to a gene: 8. CDR3 nucleotide sequence: TGTGCCAGTAGTATTTTGGTCGGACTAGCGGTCTACGAGCAGTACTTC. Residues: CASSILVGLAVYEQYF.

The V call is TRBV6-5, the J call TRBJ1-3; D remains ambiguous. Germline V gives CDR1 MNHEY, CDR2 SVGAGI. The V gene lost 6 bases and the J gene lost 5 bases, with 11 bases spanning the gap. The CDR3 sequence is 13 residues long. The CDR3 is CASSDMSRNTIYF. The CDR3 nucleotides are TGTGCCAGCAGCGACATGTCCCGAAACACCATATATTTT.

This clone was seen just once. The CDR3 DNA reads TGTGCCAGCAGCTTAGCGCTCACCCTGGGTCAGAACACTGAAGCTTTCTTT. It specifies CASSLALTLGQNTEAFF. This sequence joins TRBV7-9 and TRBJ1-1; no definite D call. Germline lookup yields CDR1 SEHNR and CDR2 FQNEAQ (reference sequence). V gave up 0 bases and J gave up 1 base, with 15 bases separating them. There are 17 residues in the CDR3.

This clone was seen a single time. The chain links TRBV7-9 to TRBJ2-2; no clear D gene. Germline assignment: CDR1 SEHNR and CDR2 FQNEAQ (reference sequence). CDR3 size: 15 residues. The V gene lost 0 bases and the J gene lost 1 base, with 6 bases spanning the gap. The chain's CDR3 is CASSLAVVNTGELFF. For the CDR3, the DNA is TGTGCCAGCAGCTTAGCTGTAGTGAACACCGGGGAGCTGTTTTTT. Supplemented by reference TRBV7-9 and TRBJ2-2, the full variable domain reads DTGVSQNPRHKITKRGQNVTFRCDPISEHNRLYWYRQTLGQGPEFLTYFQNEAQLEKSRLLSDRFSAERPKGSFSTLEIQRTEQGDSAMYLCASSLAVVNTGELFFGEGSRLTVL.